What follows are 32 T cell receptor beta chains derived from one specimen sequenced in a study of T-cell memory formation after mild COVID-19. TCRdb processed the 5' RACE reads anew with MiXCR; each CDR3 protein has one entry. The sample carries tens of thousands of distinct CDR3 sequences, around an eighth recorded once. The specimen sequenced was PBMCs or a T cell subset sorted from them (not recorded which). These receptors were obtained from an adult woman who had mild COVID-19 (a few samples of this study predate the infection). Cell type and time point are not known.

V gene TRBV12-3 or TRBV12-4 combines with J gene TRBJ1-5; D is unresolved. This CDR3 region has 15 residues. V lost 3 bases to trimming and J lost 4 bases, with 13 bases between them. The CDR3 loop is CASSLGWQNNQPQHF. The CDR3 DNA is TGTGCCAGCAGTTTGGGTTGGCAGAATAATCAGCCCCAGCATTTT.

The chain uses TRBV20-1 and TRBJ2-1; 7 nucleotides match TRBD2. Trimming took 2 bases from V and 9 from J; bases not matched to a gene: 10. The CDR3 has 14 amino acids. The V gene's germline CDR1 is DFQATT and CDR2 SNEGSKA (reference sequence). CDR3 sequence (DNA): TGCAGTGCTAGATCCCGGGACTACGTAACTGAGCAGTTCTTC. Translation gives CSARSRDYVTEQFF.

This clonotype has ten or more counts. This chain joins TRBV29-1 and TRBJ2-3, with D perhaps TRBD2 (5 bases). The CDR3 has 14 residues. Trimming left V 8 bases short and J 3 bases short, with 18 bases between. Germline loops: CDR1 SQVTM, CDR2 ANQGSEA. The CDR3 reads CSTASERTTDTQYF. Written as DNA, the CDR3 is TGCAGCACCGCGTCCGAGAGGACTACAGATACGCAGTATTTT.

The DNA of the CDR3 is TGCGCCAGCCGCACCGGGGCAGGGCGCACAGATACGCAGTATTTT. Its protein product is CASRTGAGRTDTQYF. V is TRBV4-1 and J is TRBJ2-3, with D perhaps assigned TRBD1 or TRBD2 (5 bases each). The V and J ends lost 8 bases and 1 base respectively, with 16 bases between them. Germline assignment: CDR1 MGHRA and CDR2 YSYEKL. The CDR3 extends over 15 amino acids.

The table lists this clonotype with a few counts. The gene calls are TRBV5-1 and TRBJ2-3; the D gene is possibly TRBD1 (6 bases). The ends were cut back, 1 base at V and 2 bases at J, with 11 bases in the middle. CDR1 SGHRS and CDR2 YFSETQ come from the germline V gene. The CDR3 contains 15 residues. The CDR3 sequence is CASSLLGQITDTQYF. The CDR3 nucleotides are TGCGCCAGCAGCTTGCTCGGACAGATCACAGATACGCAGTATTTT.

The rearrangement joins TRBV7-8 to TRBJ1-6; D is undetermined. Germline V lookup: CDR1 SGHVS, CDR2 FQNEAQ. V was pared by 1 base and J by 15 bases, with 7 bases between. The CDR3 is 11 amino acids. Written as DNA, the CDR3 is TGTGCCAGCAGCTTAGGTGCCGACCTCCACTTT. Translation: CASSLGADLHF.

This clonotype was detected a few times. This chain joins TRBV7-9 and TRBJ2-1, with TRBD1 matching 11 bases. CDR3 length: 19 amino acids. Per germline, CDR1 SEHNR and CDR2 FQNEAQ (reference sequence). Trimming at V came to 2 bases and at J to 9 bases, leaving 18 bases not matched to a gene. This chain's CDR3 is CASSLLGIGTGGNGSEQFF. In nucleotides, the CDR3 is TGTGCCAGCAGCTTACTTGGGATTGGGACAGGGGGAAATGGAAGTGAGCAGTTCTTC.

The CDR3 coding sequence is TGTGCCAGCAGCTTAGCGGGGACACCAAACACTGAAGCTTTCTTT. It encodes CASSLAGTPNTEAFF. V and J are TRBV7-8 and TRBJ1-1, with D perhaps matching TRBD1 (6 bases). Germline values: CDR1 SGHVS, CDR2 FQNEAQ. Between the trimmed V and J ends, which lost 0 bases and 2 bases, there was a span of 10 bases. CDR3 size: 15 residues.

In its sample, this clonotype was seen a few times. The chain couples TRBV4-1 to TRBJ2-7; D is tentatively TRBD1 or TRBD2 (5 bases each). Trimming took off 3 bases at V and 3 bases at J, with 9 bases between the two ends. Germline CDR1 reads MGHRA; CDR2 reads YSYEKL. This CDR3 is built from 13 residues. The CDR3 here is CASSQGVSYEQYF. DNA of the CDR3: TGCGCCAGCAGCCAGGGGGTAAGCTACGAGCAGTACTTC.

V usage is TRBV24-1 and J usage is TRBJ2-3, with TRBD2 matching 7 bases. After removal of 9 bases from V and 1 base from J, the junction contained 9 bases not matched to a gene. Looked up from germline, CDR1 is KGHDR and CDR2 is SFDVKD. This CDR3 has 15 amino acids. CDR3 sequence reads: CATASPSGGTDTQYF. CDR3 nucleotide sequence: TGTGCCACCGCTTCGCCTAGCGGAGGCACAGATACGCAGTATTTT.

This clonotype was counted at least ten times. This sequence joins TRBV7-8 and TRBJ2-7; D is ambiguous. The CDR3 consists of 12 residues. From germline, CDR1 is SGHVS and CDR2 FQNEAQ. V was shortened by 2 bases and J by 3 bases, with 5 bases between the two germline ends. CDR3 DNA sequence: TGTGCCAGCAGCTTACCCAACTACGAGCAGTACTTC. It is translated as CASSLPNYEQYF. The complete variable domain, with remaining parts taken from reference TRBV7-8 and TRBJ2-7, reads GAGVSQSPRYKVAKRGQDVALRCDPISGHVSLFWYQQALGQGPEFLTYFQNEAQLDKSGLPSDRFFAERPEGSVSTLKIQRTQQEDSAVYLCASSLPNYEQYFGPGTRLTVT.

In its sample, this clonotype was seen many times. This chain joins TRBV7-9 and TRBJ2-1; the D gene is possibly TRBD1 (6 bases). The CDR3 contains 17 residues. Germline loops: CDR1 SEHNR, CDR2 FQNEAQ (reference sequence). Deletions cut 5 bases from V and 5 bases from J, with 22 bases between. CDR3: CASSPRGGTQGHNEQFF. As DNA, the CDR3 is TGTGCCAGCAGCCCGAGAGGTGGGACACAGGGCCACAATGAGCAGTTCTTC.

The chain combines TRBV7-2 with TRBJ2-3; D gene ambiguous. CDR1 and CDR2 (germline): SGHTA, FQGNSA. Trimming removed 0 bases from V and 5 bases from J, with 3 bases in between. The CDR3 covers 12 residues. CDR3 sequence reads: CASSLALDTQYF. The CDR3 DNA sequence: TGTGCCAGCAGCTTAGCCCTAGATACGCAGTATTTT.

The V and J genes are TRBV10-3 and TRBJ2-5; 10 nucleotides line up with TRBD1. Germline V gene data show CDR1 as ENHRY and CDR2 as SYGVKD. With 11 bases clipped from V and 3 bases from J, the junction kept 6 bases outside the gene matches. The CDR3 has 13 amino acids. CDR3 sequence: CARPGQGKETQYF. For the CDR3, the DNA is TGTGCCCGACCGGGACAGGGGAAAGAGACCCAGTACTTC.

The V gene is TRBV6-6, the J gene TRBJ2-6, with TRBD1 as a possible D gene (6 bases). The CDR3 has 16 amino acids. V was pared by 5 bases and J by 0 bases, with 11 bases between. CDR1 MNHNY and CDR2 SVGAGI come from the germline V gene (reference sequence). The CDR3 DNA follows: TGTGCCAGCAGTACAGGACAGCTCTCTGGGGCCAACGTCCTGACTTTC. The encoded protein is CASSTGQLSGANVLTF.

This clonotype has just a few counts. The V call is TRBV20-1, the J call TRBJ2-5; D is perhaps TRBD2 (6 bases). The germline V and J ends were trimmed by 1 base and 0 bases, with 18 bases remaining between them. The germline V gene has CDR1 DFQATT and CDR2 SNEGSKA (reference sequence). The CDR3 runs 17 residues. The CDR3 sequence is CSARVLGGSFYQETQYF. For the CDR3, the DNA is TGCAGTGCTAGAGTCCTTGGGGGGAGTTTTTACCAAGAGACCCAGTACTTC.

This clonotype occurred many times. This chain links TRBV12-3 or TRBV12-4 with TRBJ2-1; 13 bases fit TRBD2. This CDR3 has 15 residues. Trimming removed 5 bases from V and 6 bases from J; junction bases left unmatched: 4. The CDR3 DNA reads as TGTGCCAGCAGTCTACTAGCGGGAGGGCCCAATGAGCAGTTCTTC. This encodes CASSLLAGGPNEQFF.

The V gene is TRBV18, the J gene TRBJ2-1; either TRBD1 or TRBD2 may supply D (6 bases each). The CDR3 has 13 residues. Trimming took off 2 bases at V and 10 bases at J, with 12 bases between the two ends. In germline, CDR1 is KGHSH, CDR2 LQKENI. CDR3 amino acids: CASSPGGLGEQFF. CDR3 in DNA: TGTGCCAGCTCACCAGGGGGGCTGGGGGAGCAGTTCTTC. Full variable domain (missing parts from reference TRBV18 and TRBJ2-1): NAGVMQNPRHLVRRRGQEARLRCSPMKGHSHVYWYRQLPEEGLKFMVYLQKENIIDESGMPKERFSAEFPKEGPSILRIQQVVRGDSAAYFCASSPGGLGEQFFGPGTRLTVL.

The V gene is TRBV7-6, the J gene TRBJ2-7; TRBD2 matches at 7 bases. Per the germline V gene, CDR1 is SGHVS and CDR2 is FNYEAQ. CDR3 length equals 16 residues. The V gene end was trimmed by 1 base and the J gene end by 7 bases; junction bases not matched to a gene: 13. The CDR3 nucleotides are TGTGCCAGCAGCTTAGTAGGGCTAGCGGTTCCCTGGGAGCAGTACTTC. Translated: CASSLVGLAVPWEQYF.

This sequence joins TRBV6-1 and TRBJ2-7; D gene ambiguous. Trimming shortened V by 2 bases and J by 0 bases, and 11 bases separated the two germline ends. The CDR3 spans 15 residues. CDR1 and CDR2 from the germline V gene are MNHNS and SASEGT. The CDR3 is CASSESGYSSYEQYF. Here the CDR3 DNA reads TGTGCCAGCAGTGAATCGGGCTATAGCTCCTACGAGCAGTACTTC.

The chain combines TRBV29-1 with TRBJ2-5, with TRBD2 matching over 15 bases. CDR1 and CDR2 from the germline V gene are SQVTM and ANQGSEA. With 5 bases clipped from V and 7 bases from J, the junction kept 8 bases outside the gene matches. The CDR3 runs to 15 residues. Written as DNA, the CDR3 is TGCAGCGTTCAGGGACTAGCGGGGGGCCTATCGACCCAGTACTTC. Its translation is CSVQGLAGGLSTQYF.

This clonotype was picked up a small number of times. The CDR3 loop reads CATSDWALAETHTQYF. For the CDR3, the DNA is TGTGCCACCAGTGATTGGGCCCTAGCGGAAACCCATACGCAGTATTTT. The genes are TRBV24-1 and TRBJ2-3; TRBD2 matches 7 bases. Germline V lookup: CDR1 KGHDR, CDR2 SFDVKD. V shed 2 bases and J 7 bases; nucleotides not matched to a gene: 11. The CDR3 is 16 amino acids.

This clonotype was recorded many times. The rearrangement joins TRBV5-1 to TRBJ2-3; possibly TRBD1 or TRBD2 for D (5 bases each). The CDR3 extends over 16 amino acids. The V end lost 3 bases, the J end lost 5 bases, and 19 bases lay between the germline ends. Per the germline V gene, CDR1 is SGHRS and CDR2 is YFSETQ. The CDR3 region has the DNA TGCGCCAGCAGCTCCGGGACGGACGGCCGGGGAGATACGCAGTATTTT. It codes for CASSSGTDGRGDTQYF.

The table lists this clonotype with a few counts. V is TRBV6-5 and J is TRBJ2-1; tentatively, D is TRBD2 (7 bases). The CDR3 runs 14 residues. V was clipped by 7 bases and J by 2 bases, with 12 bases between them. Germline V CDR1 and CDR2: MNHEY, SVGAGI. The CDR3 DNA reads as TGTGCCAGCACACGGGGGGCACCCTACAATGAGCAGTTCTTC. Translation: CASTRGAPYNEQFF.

This clonotype was counted at least ten times. The DNA for the CDR3 is TGCAGTGCTAGAGATAGGCAGGAAAGCTCCTACGAGCAGTACTTC. Translating it yields CSARDRQESSYEQYF. The gene calls are TRBV20-1 and TRBJ2-7, with D unresolved. Germline CDR1 and CDR2: DFQATT and SNEGSKA (reference sequence). This CDR3 comprises 15 residues. Trimming cost V 0 bases and J 0 bases, with 12 bases left between them.

Here the CDR3 DNA reads TGTGCCAGCAGCTCCCTGGACAGGGGAGGGGAAAAACTGTTTTTT. It translates to CASSSLDRGGEKLFF. This rearrangement joins TRBV7-2 to TRBJ1-4; 9 bases map to TRBD1. The CDR3 contains 15 residues. Germline values: CDR1 SGHTA, CDR2 FQGNSA. Germline trimming cut 4 bases from V and 8 bases from J; bases unmatched to any gene: 8.

V usage is TRBV24-1 and J usage is TRBJ2-7; D is ambiguous. The V and J ends lost 7 bases and 6 bases respectively, with 15 bases between them. Germline values: CDR1 KGHDR, CDR2 SFDVKD. The CDR3 spans 13 residues. CDR3 protein: CATRGSPFGEQYF. CDR3 in DNA: TGTGCCACCAGGGGGTCCCCTTTTGGCGAGCAGTACTTC.

This chain connects TRBV29-1 to TRBJ2-1; no firm D call. V was cut by 6 bases and J by 8 bases, with 8 bases left in between. The CDR3 consists of 10 residues. Germline CDR1 is SQVTM and CDR2 is ANQGSEA. This chain's CDR3 is CSVVGDEQFF. The CDR3 bases are TGCAGCGTAGTTGGCGATGAGCAGTTCTTC.

The V call is TRBV7-9, the J call TRBJ2-3; no definite D call. CDR3 length: 12 amino acids. Trimming took 2 bases from V and 2 from J, leaving 2 bases between them. Looked up from germline, CDR1 is SEHNR and CDR2 is FQNEAQ (reference sequence). The CDR3 DNA reads as TGTGCCAGCAGCTTACACACAGATACGCAGTATTTT. This codes for CASSLHTDTQYF.

This clonotype has at least ten counts. The rearrangement joins TRBV7-9 to TRBJ2-2; possible D gene TRBD2, 5 bases. Germline assignment: CDR1 SEHNR and CDR2 FQNEAQ (reference sequence). V lost 5 bases to trimming and J lost 5 bases, with 12 bases between them. CDR3 length: 14 residues. The CDR3 sequence is CASSPSRWTGELFF. CDR3 sequence (DNA): TGTGCCAGCAGCCCTAGCCGGTGGACCGGGGAGCTGTTTTTT.

Only a few counts were recorded for this clonotype. The chain recombines TRBV27 with TRBJ2-1; 9 bases map to TRBD1. This CDR3 region has 14 residues. CDR1 is MNHEY and CDR2 is SMNVEV in the germline V gene (reference sequence). V gave up 2 bases and J gave up 6 bases; unmatched junction bases: 2. CDR3 amino acids: CASSLGTGPNEQFF. For the CDR3, the DNA is TGTGCCAGCAGTTTAGGGACAGGGCCCAATGAGCAGTTCTTC.

The chain links TRBV7-9 to TRBJ2-1; D not certain. The CDR3 consists of 14 residues. Between the trimmed V and J ends, which lost 4 bases and 6 bases, there was a span of 13 bases. From germline, CDR1 is SEHNR and CDR2 FQNEAQ (reference sequence). CDR3 amino acids: CASSSSSPLNEQFF. The CDR3 nucleotides are TGTGCCAGCAGCTCCTCCTCCCCCCTCAATGAGCAGTTCTTC.